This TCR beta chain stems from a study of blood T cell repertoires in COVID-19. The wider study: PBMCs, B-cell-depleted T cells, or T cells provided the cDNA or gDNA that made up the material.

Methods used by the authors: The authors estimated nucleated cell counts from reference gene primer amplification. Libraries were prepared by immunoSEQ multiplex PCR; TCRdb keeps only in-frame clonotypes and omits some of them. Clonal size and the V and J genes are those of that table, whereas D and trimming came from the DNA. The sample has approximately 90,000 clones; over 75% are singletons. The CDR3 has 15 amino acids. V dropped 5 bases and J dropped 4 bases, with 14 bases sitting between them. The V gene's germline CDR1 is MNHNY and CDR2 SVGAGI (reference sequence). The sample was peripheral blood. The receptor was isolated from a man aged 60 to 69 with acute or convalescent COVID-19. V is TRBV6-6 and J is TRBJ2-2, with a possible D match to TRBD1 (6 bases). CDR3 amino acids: CASSPQGRSTGELFF. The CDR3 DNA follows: TGTGCCAGCAGTCCGCAGGGGCGCTCCACCGGGGAGCTGTTTTTT.